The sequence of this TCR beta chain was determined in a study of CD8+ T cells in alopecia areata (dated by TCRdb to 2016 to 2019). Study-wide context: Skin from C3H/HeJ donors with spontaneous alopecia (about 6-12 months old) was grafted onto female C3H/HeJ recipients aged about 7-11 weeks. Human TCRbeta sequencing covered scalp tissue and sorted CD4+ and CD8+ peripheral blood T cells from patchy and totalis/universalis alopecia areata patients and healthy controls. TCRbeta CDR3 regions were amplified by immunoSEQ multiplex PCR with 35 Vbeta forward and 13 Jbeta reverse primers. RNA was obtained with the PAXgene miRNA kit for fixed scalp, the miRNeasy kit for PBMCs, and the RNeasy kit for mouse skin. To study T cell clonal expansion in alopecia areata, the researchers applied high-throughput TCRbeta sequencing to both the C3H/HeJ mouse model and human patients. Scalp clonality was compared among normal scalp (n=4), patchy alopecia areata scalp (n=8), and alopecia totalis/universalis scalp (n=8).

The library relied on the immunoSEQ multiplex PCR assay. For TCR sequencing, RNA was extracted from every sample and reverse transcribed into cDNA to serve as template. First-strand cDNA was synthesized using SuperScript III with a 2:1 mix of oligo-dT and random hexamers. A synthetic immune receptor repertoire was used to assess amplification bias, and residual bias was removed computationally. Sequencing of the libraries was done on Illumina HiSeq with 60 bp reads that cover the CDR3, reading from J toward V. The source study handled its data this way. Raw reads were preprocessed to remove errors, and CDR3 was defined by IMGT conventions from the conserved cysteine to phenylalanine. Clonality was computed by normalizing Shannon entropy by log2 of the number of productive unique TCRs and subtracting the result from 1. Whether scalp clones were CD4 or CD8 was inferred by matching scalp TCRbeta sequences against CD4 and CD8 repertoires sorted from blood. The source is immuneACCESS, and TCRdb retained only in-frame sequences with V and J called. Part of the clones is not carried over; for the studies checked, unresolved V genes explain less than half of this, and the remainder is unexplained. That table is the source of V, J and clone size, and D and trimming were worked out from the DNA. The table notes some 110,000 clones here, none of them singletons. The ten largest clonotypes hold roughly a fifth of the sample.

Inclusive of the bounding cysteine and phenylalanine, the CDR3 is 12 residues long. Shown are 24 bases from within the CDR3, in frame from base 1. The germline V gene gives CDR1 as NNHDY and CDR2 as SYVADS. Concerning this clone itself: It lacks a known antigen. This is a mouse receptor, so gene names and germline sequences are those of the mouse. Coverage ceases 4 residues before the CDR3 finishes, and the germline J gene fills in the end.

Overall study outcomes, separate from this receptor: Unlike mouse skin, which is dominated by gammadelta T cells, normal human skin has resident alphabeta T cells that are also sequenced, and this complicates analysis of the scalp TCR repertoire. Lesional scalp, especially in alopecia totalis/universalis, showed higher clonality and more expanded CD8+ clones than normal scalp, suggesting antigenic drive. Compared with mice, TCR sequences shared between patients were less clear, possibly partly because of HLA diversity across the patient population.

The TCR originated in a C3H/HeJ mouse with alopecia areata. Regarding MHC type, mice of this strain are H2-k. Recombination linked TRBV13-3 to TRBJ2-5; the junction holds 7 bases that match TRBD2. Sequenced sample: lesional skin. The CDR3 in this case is CASTGGKDTQYF. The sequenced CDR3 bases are TGTGCCAGCACGGGGGGGAAAGAC.